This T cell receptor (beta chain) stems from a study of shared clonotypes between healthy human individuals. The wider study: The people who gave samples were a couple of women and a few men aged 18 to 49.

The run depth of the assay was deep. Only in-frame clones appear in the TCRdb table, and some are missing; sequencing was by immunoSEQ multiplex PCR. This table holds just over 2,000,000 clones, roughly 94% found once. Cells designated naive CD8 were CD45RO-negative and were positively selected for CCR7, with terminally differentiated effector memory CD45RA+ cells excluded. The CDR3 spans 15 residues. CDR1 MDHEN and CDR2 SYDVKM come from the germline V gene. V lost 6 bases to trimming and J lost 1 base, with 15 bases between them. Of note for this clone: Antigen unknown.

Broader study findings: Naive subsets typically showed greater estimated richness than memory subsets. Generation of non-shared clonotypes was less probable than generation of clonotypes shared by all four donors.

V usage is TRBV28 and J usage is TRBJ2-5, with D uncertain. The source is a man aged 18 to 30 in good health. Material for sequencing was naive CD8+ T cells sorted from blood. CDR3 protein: CASSVAGLGQETQYF. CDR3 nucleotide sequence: TGTGCCAGCAGCGTAGCAGGTTTGGGCCAAGAGACCCAGTACTTC.